Shown below are 27 T cell receptor beta chains from a single sample sequenced in a study of blood T cells in healthy people across ages. A J-beta primer mix and a sample-barcoded 5' primer were used in a second PCR of about 7 to 12 cycles. Using its own MiXCR run on the 5' RACE reads, TCRdb lists one record per CDR3 protein. Of approximately 2,000,000 distinct CDR3 sequences detected, around 40% appear once; the ten largest clones hold approximately 22%. Sequencing used blood. The receptors stem from a human donor in good health.

This rearrangement joins TRBV7-6 to TRBJ2-1, with D maybe TRBD2 (6 bases). Germline V gives CDR1 SGHVS, CDR2 FNYEAQ. V lost 2 bases to trimming and J lost 6 bases, with 11 bases between them. The CDR3 sequence is 14 residues long. In DNA form, the CDR3 reads TGTGCCAGCAGCTTATTCCGGGGGACCAATGAGCAGTTCTTC. Its translation: CASSLFRGTNEQFF. Full variable domain (rest looked up from reference TRBV7-6 and TRBJ2-1): GAGVSQSPRYKVTKRGQDVALRCDPISGHVSLYWYRQALGQGPEFLTYFNYEAQQDKSGLPNDRFSAERPEGSISTLTIQRTEQRDSAMYRCASSLFRGTNEQFFGPGTRLTVL.

CDR3 nucleotide sequence: TGTGCCAGCAGTCGTACAGGGACTCCCGAAAAACTGTTTTTT. Translated: CASSRTGTPEKLFF. The V and J genes are TRBV7-8 and TRBJ1-4, with a possible D match to TRBD1 (6 bases). Trimming pared 6 bases from V and 8 bases from J, leaving 16 bases between. The CDR3 contains 14 residues. In germline, CDR1 is SGHVS, CDR2 FQNEAQ.

The V and J genes are TRBV10-3 and TRBJ1-5; a possible D gene is TRBD1 (5 bases). The CDR3 runs 15 residues. Deletions cut 3 bases from V and 0 bases from J, with 9 bases between. In germline, CDR1 is ENHRY, CDR2 SYGVKD. CDR3 loop: CAISESGLSNQPQHF. The CDR3 DNA follows: TGTGCCATCAGTGAATCGGGGCTTAGCAATCAGCCCCAGCATTTT.

On this clonotype itself: The junction departs from germline at one end; a sequencing error may be responsible. The chain has TRBV7-2 and TRBJ1-2; D uncertain. Germline CDR1 reads SGHTA; CDR2 reads FQGNSA. This CDR3 has 14 residues. The CDR3 coding sequence is TGTGCCGGCAGCTTAGCCCAGCGTACCTATGGCTACACCTTC. It specifies CAGSLAQRTYGYTF.

DNA for the CDR3: TGTGCCAGCAGCTTACCTCGGCCCAATAAGGGAGAGACCCAGTACTTC. It is translated as CASSLPRPNKGETQYF. This chain connects TRBV7-9 to TRBJ2-5; D is ambiguous. Deletions cut 2 bases from V and 4 bases from J, with 17 bases between. Per the germline V gene, CDR1 is SEHNR and CDR2 is FQNEAQ (reference sequence). This CDR3 has 16 amino acids.

This clonotype appeared a few times. For the CDR3, the DNA is TGTGCCAGCAGTTTAGTTGCCGGGGGGCCGGGCAATCAGCCCCAGCATTTT. It codes for CASSLVAGGPGNQPQHF. The rearrangement joins TRBV28 to TRBJ1-5; D perhaps matches TRBD1 (6 bases). V was shortened by 2 bases and J by 2 bases, with 16 bases between the two germline ends. The germline V gene has CDR1 MDHEN and CDR2 SYDVKM. The CDR3 has 17 amino acids.

The chain employs TRBV10-3 and TRBJ2-7; 8 bases fit TRBD2. CDR1 and CDR2 from the germline V gene are ENHRY and SYGVKD. This CDR3 comprises 16 residues. V lost 6 bases, J lost 4 bases, and 14 bases stayed unmatched. Here the CDR3 reads CAISSPRTGGKYEQYF. CDR3 sequence (DNA): TGTGCCATCAGCTCCCCCCGGACGGGGGGGAAATACGAGCAGTACTTC.

The chain is built from TRBV20-1 and TRBJ2-3, with TRBD2 identical over 13 bases. With 3 bases clipped from V and 2 bases from J, the junction kept 5 bases outside the gene matches. This CDR3 is 16 amino acids long. Germline CDR1 DFQATT, CDR2 SNEGSKA (reference sequence). The CDR3 protein is CSASPLAGGVTDTQYF. The CDR3 region has the DNA TGCAGTGCTAGTCCACTAGCGGGGGGGGTCACAGATACGCAGTATTTT.

Details on this clonotype: One end of the junction fails to match germline, which may point to a read error. The chain joins TRBV18 to TRBJ1-4, with TRBD1 matching over 8 bases. Looked up from germline, CDR1 is KGHSH and CDR2 is LQKENI. This CDR3 is built from 16 residues. CDR3 in amino acids: CASSSHPRGPKEKLFF. The CDR3 DNA reads TGTGCCAGCTCATCCCATCCCAGGGGGCCTAAAGAAAAACTGTTTTTT. The complete variable domain, with remaining parts taken from reference TRBV18 and TRBJ1-4, reads NAGVMQNPRHLVRRRGQEARLRCSPMKGHSHVYWYRQLPEEGLKFMVYLQKENIIDESGMPKERFSAEFPKEGPSILRIQQVVRGDSAAYFCASSSHPRGPKEKLFFGSGTQLSVL.

The V and J genes are TRBV5-5 and TRBJ1-4; 9 positions match TRBD1. Germline V gene sequence: CDR1 SGHKS, CDR2 YYEKEE (reference sequence). This CDR3 spans 15 amino acids. The V and J ends lost 3 bases and 7 bases, in that order; junction bases with no gene match: 7. The CDR3 DNA sequence: TGTGCCAGCAGCTGGGAGGGACAGGGAGGTGAAAAACTGTTTTTT. Encoded protein: CASSWEGQGGEKLFF.

With respect to this clonotype: The junction shows a germline mismatch at one end, possibly a read error. This chain uses TRBV7-6 with TRBJ2-7; D may be TRBD1 (5 bases). Germline values: CDR1 SGHVS, CDR2 FNYEAQ. The CDR3 length is 12 residues. The CDR3 region has the DNA TGTGCCGGCAGCTCAGGGACCTACGAGCAGTACTTC. It yields the protein CAGSSGTYEQYF.

This clonotype was observed at least ten times. V gene TRBV11-3 combines with J gene TRBJ2-7; D may be TRBD2 (5 bases). This CDR3 has 14 residues. V lost 3 bases and J 0 bases, leaving 9 bases between the germline ends. Germline V CDR1 and CDR2: SGHNT, YENEEA. The CDR3 loop reads CASSFLADSYEQYF. CDR3 sequence (DNA): TGTGCCAGCAGCTTCCTAGCAGACTCCTACGAGCAGTACTTC.

This chain connects TRBV5-1 to TRBJ2-3; TRBD2 matches 12 bases. J was trimmed by 3 bases and V by 4 bases; bases with no gene match: 9. The CDR3 extends over 17 amino acids. Germline CDR1 reads SGHRS; CDR2 reads YFSETQ. As DNA, the CDR3 is TGCGCCAGCAGCCGACTAGCGGGGGTCGAGAGGACAGATACGCAGTATTTT. It specifies CASSRLAGVERTDTQYF.

This clonotype has ten or more counts. This chain uses TRBV2 with TRBJ2-1; 10 bases match TRBD1. From germline, CDR1 is SNHLY and CDR2 FYNNEI. This CDR3 has 17 amino acids. J lost 2 bases, V lost 4 bases, and 8 bases had no gene match. CDR3 nucleotide sequence: TGTGCCAGCAGTGGGGAGGGACAGGGGTACCCCTACAATGAGCAGTTCTTC. It translates to CASSGEGQGYPYNEQFF.

The rearrangement uses TRBV27 and TRBJ2-3; the match to TRBD2 covers 12 bases. The CDR3 is 14 amino acids. Looked up from germline, CDR1 is MNHEY and CDR2 is SMNVEV (reference sequence). V trimming: 8 bases; J trimming: 5 bases; junction bases outside the gene matches: 5. CDR3 in DNA: TGTGCCAGCCAGCTAGCGGGGGGGCAAGATACGCAGTATTTT. As protein: CASQLAGGQDTQYF.

This chain links TRBV7-8 with TRBJ2-7; 7 nucleotides match TRBD1. CDR3 length: 14 residues. Looked up from germline, CDR1 is SGHVS and CDR2 is FQNEAQ. V shed 3 bases, J shed 3 bases, and the junction held 5 bases outside the gene matches. CDR3 DNA sequence: TGTGCCAGCAGCTTCGAGACAGGGCGCTACGAGCAGTACTTC. Residues: CASSFETGRYEQYF.

The chain joins TRBV9 to TRBJ2-1, with D possibly called TRBD1 or TRBD2 (5 bases each). Looked up from germline, CDR1 is SGDLS and CDR2 is YYNGEE. Trimming removed 4 bases at V and 4 bases at J, with 15 bases between. The CDR3 length is 15 residues. CDR3 coding DNA: TGTGCCAGCAGCTCTTCCGGGACGGATTACAATGAGCAGTTCTTC. It yields the protein CASSSSGTDYNEQFF.

This clonotype was observed a handful of times. CDR3 bases: TGCAGTGCCCCACTGAGCAGCCGGGACATTCAGTACTTC. Translating gives CSAPLSSRDIQYF. The J gene is TRBJ2-4, the V gene TRBV20-1; D gene ambiguous. This CDR3 has 13 residues. V was cut by 6 bases and J by 8 bases, with 17 bases left in between. From germline, CDR1 is DFQATT and CDR2 SNEGSKA (reference sequence).

V and J are TRBV29-1 and TRBJ1-1; 7 bases are shared with TRBD1. The CDR3 extends over 12 amino acids. Germline V gene lookup returns CDR1 SQVTM and CDR2 ANQGSEA. V lost 7 bases and J lost 7; bases outside the gene matches: 9. Here the CDR3 reads CSALTGASEAFF. DNA of the CDR3: TGCAGCGCACTTACAGGGGCAAGTGAAGCTTTCTTT. The whole variable domain, filled in from reference TRBV29-1 and TRBJ1-1, reads SAVISQKPSRDICQRGTSLTIQCQVDSQVTMMFWYRQQPGQSLTLIATANQGSEATYESGFVIDKFPISRPNLTFSTLTVSNMSPEDSSIYLCSALTGASEAFFGQGTRLTVV.

The V call is TRBV20-1, the J call TRBJ1-4, with a weak D call TRBD1 (6 bases). The CDR3 loop spans 15 amino acids. CDR1 DFQATT and CDR2 SNEGSKA come from the germline V gene (reference sequence). Trimming cost V 0 bases and J 5 bases, with 13 bases left between them. The CDR3 sequence is CSARDPGGPNEKLFF. CDR3 sequence (DNA): TGCAGTGCTAGAGACCCCGGGGGGCCAAATGAAAAACTGTTTTTT.

This clonotype was counted only a few times. V is TRBV6-5 and J is TRBJ1-1; D unclear. This CDR3 is built from 14 residues. The germline V gene has CDR1 MNHEY and CDR2 SVGAGI. V lost 3 bases and J lost 0, with 8 bases in between. The DNA of the CDR3 is TGTGCCAGCAGTTATAGAGGGATGAACACTGAAGCTTTCTTT. This translates into CASSYRGMNTEAFF.

This clonotype has only one observation. The chain has TRBV6-2 or TRBV6-3 and TRBJ2-7; TRBD2 is a possible D gene (6 bases). V was clipped by 2 bases and J by 2 bases, with 13 bases between them. The germline gives CDR1 MNHEY, CDR2 SVGEGT. The CDR3 extends over 15 amino acids. Here the CDR3 DNA reads TGTGCCAGCAGTTACCGGCCTAGCGAAACCTACGAGCAGTACTTC. Translated: CASSYRPSETYEQYF.

The V and J genes are TRBV9 and TRBJ2-2, with 7 bases matching TRBD2. The CDR3 totals 16 residues. Germline-derived CDR1 and CDR2 are SGDLS and YYNGEE. The trim removed 2 bases at V and 2 bases at J, leaving 6 bases unmatched. The CDR3 here is CASSVLASGNTGELFF. CDR3 sequence (DNA): TGTGCCAGCAGCGTCTTAGCTAGCGGAAACACCGGGGAGCTGTTTTTT.

A remark on this clonotype: One end of the junction does not line up with germline, which may come from a read error. The CDR3 DNA follows: TGCAGCCCGGGACTAGCGGACACAGATGCGCAGTATTTT. Translated: CSPGLADTDAQYF. The chain has TRBV20-1 and TRBJ2-3; 11 bases align to TRBD2. The CDR3 has 13 residues. Germline CDR1 is DFQATT and CDR2 is SNEGSKA (reference sequence).

The chain carries TRBV20-1 and TRBJ2-7; D not certain. The CDR3 length is 17 residues. Germline V gene lookup returns CDR1 DFQATT and CDR2 SNEGSKA (reference sequence). Deletions cut 1 base from V and 5 bases from J, with 24 bases between. The CDR3 DNA is TGCAGTGCTAGAGGACCCCAAAAAGCCAAAGTTAAAGACGAGCAGTACTTC. This encodes CSARGPQKAKVKDEQYF.

The chain uses TRBV6-5 and TRBJ1-5; maybe TRBD1 (6 bases). Trimming removed 7 bases from V and 6 bases from J, with 16 bases in between. Germline CDR1 and CDR2: MNHEY and SVGAGI. The CDR3 totals 14 residues. CDR3 in amino acids: CASTPGGAAQPQHF. The CDR3 DNA follows: TGTGCCAGCACTCCCGGGGGCGCGGCTCAGCCCCAGCATTTT.

The chain has TRBV7-2 and TRBJ2-3, with 12 bases that match TRBD2. The CDR3 is made up of 18 amino acids. Trimming took 3 bases from V and 0 from J; bases not matched to a gene: 7. Germline V gene data show CDR1 as SGHTA and CDR2 as FQGNSA. The CDR3 loop reads CASSFLPGLAGSTDTQYF. The CDR3 DNA follows: TGTGCCAGCAGCTTCCTTCCGGGACTAGCGGGCAGCACAGATACGCAGTATTTT.